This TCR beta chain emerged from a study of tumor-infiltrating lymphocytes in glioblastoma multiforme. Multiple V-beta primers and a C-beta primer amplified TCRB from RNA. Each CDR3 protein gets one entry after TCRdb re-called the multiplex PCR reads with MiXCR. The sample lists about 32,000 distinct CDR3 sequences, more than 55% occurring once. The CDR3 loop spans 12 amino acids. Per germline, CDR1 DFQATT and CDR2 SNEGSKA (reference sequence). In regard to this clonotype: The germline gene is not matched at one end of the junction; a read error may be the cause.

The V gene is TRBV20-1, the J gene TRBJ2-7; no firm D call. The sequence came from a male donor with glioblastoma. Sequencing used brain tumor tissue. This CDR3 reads CSDRTLVGEQYF. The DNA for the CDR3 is TGCAGTGATAGAACCCTGGTGGGCGAGCAATACTTC.